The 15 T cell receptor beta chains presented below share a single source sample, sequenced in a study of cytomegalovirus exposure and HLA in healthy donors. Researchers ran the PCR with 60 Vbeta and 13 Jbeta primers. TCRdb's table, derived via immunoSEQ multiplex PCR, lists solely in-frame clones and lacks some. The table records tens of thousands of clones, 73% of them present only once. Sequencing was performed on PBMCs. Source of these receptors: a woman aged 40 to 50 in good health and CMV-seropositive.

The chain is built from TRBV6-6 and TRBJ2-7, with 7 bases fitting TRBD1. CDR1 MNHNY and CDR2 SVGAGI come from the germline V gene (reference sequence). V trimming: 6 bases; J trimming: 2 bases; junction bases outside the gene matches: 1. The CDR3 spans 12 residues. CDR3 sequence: CASSGTAYEQYF. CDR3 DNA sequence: TGTGCCAGCAGCGGGACAGCCTACGAGCAGTACTTC.

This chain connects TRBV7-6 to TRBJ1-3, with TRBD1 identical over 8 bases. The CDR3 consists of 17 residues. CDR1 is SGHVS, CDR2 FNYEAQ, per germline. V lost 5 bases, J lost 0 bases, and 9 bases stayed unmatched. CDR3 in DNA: TGTGCCAGCAGCCCACAGACAGGGGCGAACTCTGGAAACACCATATATTTT. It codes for CASSPQTGANSGNTIYF.

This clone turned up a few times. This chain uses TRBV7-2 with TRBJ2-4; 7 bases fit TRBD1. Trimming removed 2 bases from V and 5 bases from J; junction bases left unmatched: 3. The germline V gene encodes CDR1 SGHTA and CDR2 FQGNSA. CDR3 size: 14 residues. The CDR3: CASSLTGDQNIQYF. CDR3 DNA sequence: TGTGCCAGCAGCTTAACAGGGGACCAAAACATTCAGTACTTC.

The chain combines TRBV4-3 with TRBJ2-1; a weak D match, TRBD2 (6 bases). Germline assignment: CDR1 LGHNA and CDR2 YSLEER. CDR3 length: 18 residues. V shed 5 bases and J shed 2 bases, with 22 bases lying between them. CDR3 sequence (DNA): TGCGCCAGCAGCGCCCCTGGACTATTAAACCGCACCTACAATGAGCAGTTCTTC. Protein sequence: CASSAPGLLNRTYNEQFF.

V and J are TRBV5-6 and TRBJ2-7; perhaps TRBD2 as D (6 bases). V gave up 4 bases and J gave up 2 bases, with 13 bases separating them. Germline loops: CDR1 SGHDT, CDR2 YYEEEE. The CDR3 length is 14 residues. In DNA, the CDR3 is TGTGCCAGCAGCCGGGGCGGGGCAGCCTACGAGCAGTACTTC. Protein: CASSRGGAAYEQYF.

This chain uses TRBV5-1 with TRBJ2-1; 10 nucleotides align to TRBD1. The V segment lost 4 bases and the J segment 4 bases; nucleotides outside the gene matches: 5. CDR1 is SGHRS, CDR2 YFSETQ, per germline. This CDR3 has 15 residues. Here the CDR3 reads CASSVGQGKYNEQFF. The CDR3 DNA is TGCGCCAGCAGCGTGGGACAGGGGAAGTACAATGAGCAGTTCTTC.

CDR3 sequence (DNA): TGTGCCAGCGCGGACAGGCGCACAGATACGCAGTATTTT. It is translated as CASADRRTDTQYF. The J gene is TRBJ2-3, the V gene TRBV19, with 7 bases matching TRBD1. The CDR3 runs 13 residues. V shed 9 bases and J 1 base; nucleotides not matched to a gene: 4. Germline V gene sequence: CDR1 LNHDA, CDR2 SQIVND (reference sequence).

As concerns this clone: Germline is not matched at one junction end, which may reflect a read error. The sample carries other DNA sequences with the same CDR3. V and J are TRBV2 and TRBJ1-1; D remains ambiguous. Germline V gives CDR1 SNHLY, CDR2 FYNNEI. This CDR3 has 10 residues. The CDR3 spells CASKLDLAFF. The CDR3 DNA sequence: TGCGCCAGCAAGTTAGATCTGGCTTTCTTT.

CDR3 region: CASSLRLAGGNEQFF. In DNA, the CDR3 is TGTGCCAGCAGTTTAAGGCTAGCGGGAGGTAATGAGCAGTTCTTC. This rearrangement joins TRBV27 to TRBJ2-1; 11 nucleotides agree with TRBD2. The germline CDR1 and CDR2 sequences are MNHEY and SMNVEV (reference sequence). The V segment lost 2 bases and the J segment 7 bases; nucleotides outside the gene matches: 4. This CDR3 has 15 amino acids.

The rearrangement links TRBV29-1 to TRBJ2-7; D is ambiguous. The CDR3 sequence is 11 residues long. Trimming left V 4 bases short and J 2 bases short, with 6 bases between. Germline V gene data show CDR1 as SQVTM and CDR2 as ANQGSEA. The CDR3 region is CSVGSTYEQYF. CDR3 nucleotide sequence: TGCAGCGTTGGTTCAACCTACGAGCAGTACTTC.

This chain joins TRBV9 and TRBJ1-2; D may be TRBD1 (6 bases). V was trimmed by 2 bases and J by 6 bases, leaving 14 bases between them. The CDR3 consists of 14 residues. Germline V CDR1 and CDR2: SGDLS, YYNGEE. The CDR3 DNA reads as TGTGCCAGCAGCGTTCGGCGGGCAGGGGATGGCTACACCTTC. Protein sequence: CASSVRRAGDGYTF.

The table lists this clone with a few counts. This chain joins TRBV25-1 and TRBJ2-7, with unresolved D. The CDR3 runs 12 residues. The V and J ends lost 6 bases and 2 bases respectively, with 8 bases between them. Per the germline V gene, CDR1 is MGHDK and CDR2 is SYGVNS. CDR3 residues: CASSLTAYEQYF. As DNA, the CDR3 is TGTGCCAGCAGCCTTACGGCCTACGAGCAGTACTTC.

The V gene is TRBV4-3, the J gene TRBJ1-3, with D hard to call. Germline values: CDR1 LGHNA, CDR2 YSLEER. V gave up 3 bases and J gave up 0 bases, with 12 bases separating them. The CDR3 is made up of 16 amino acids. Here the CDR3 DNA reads TGCGCCAGCAGCCAGCAATCGGCGGGCTCTGGAAACACCATATATTTT. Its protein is CASSQQSAGSGNTIYF.

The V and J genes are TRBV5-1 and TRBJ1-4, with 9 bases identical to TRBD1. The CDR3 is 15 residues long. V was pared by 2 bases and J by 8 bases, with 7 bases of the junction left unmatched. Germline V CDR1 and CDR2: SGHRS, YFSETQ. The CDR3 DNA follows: TGCGCCAGCAGCTTCGACAGGGGGATCGAAGAAAAACTGTTTTTT. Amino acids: CASSFDRGIEEKLFF.

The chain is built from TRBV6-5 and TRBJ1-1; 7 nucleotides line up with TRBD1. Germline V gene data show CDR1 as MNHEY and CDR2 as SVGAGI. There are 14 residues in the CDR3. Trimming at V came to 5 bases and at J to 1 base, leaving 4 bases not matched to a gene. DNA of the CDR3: TGTGCCAGCAGTAAGGGACAGCCGAACACTGAAGCTTTCTTT. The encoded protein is CASSKGQPNTEAFF.